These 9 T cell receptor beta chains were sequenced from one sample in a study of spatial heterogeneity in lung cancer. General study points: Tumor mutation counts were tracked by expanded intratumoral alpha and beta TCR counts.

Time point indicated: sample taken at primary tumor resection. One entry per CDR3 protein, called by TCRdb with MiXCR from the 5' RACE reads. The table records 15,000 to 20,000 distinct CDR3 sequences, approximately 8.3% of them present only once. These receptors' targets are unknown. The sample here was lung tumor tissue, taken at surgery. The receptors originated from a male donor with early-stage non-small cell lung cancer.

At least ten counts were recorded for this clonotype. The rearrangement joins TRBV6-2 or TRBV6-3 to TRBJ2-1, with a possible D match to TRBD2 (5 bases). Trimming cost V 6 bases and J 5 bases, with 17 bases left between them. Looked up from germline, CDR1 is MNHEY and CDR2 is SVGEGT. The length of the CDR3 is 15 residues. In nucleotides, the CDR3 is TGTGCCAGCAGAATAGATACTAGACTCAACAATGAGCAGTTCTTC. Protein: CASRIDTRLNNEQFF.

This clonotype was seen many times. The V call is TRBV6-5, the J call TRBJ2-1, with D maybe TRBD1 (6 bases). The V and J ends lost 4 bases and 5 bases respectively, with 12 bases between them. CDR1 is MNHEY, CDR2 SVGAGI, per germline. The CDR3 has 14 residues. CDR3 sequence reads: CASSSGHVNNEQFF. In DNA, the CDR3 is TGTGCCAGCAGTTCGGGACATGTCAACAATGAGCAGTTCTTC.

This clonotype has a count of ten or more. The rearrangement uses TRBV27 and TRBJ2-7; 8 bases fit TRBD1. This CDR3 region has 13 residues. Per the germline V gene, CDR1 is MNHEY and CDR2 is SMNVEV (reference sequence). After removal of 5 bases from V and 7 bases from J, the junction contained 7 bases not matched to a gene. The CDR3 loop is CASSRGQVREQYF. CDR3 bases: TGTGCCAGCAGTCGGGGACAGGTGCGAGAGCAGTACTTC.

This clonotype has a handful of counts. The CDR3 is CATSDSSSVETQYF. The DNA of the CDR3 is TGTGCCACCAGTGATTCGAGTAGCGTTGAGACCCAGTACTTC. V and J are TRBV24-1 and TRBJ2-5, with D maybe TRBD2 (5 bases). This CDR3 is built from 14 residues. Trimming stripped 2 bases from V and 5 bases from J, with 11 bases between. Germline V CDR1 and CDR2: KGHDR, SFDVKD.

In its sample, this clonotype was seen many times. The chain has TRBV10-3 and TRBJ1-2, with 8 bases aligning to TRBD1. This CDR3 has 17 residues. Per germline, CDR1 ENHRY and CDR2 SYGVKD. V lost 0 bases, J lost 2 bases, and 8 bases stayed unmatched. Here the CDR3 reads CAISESEQGAWNYGYTF. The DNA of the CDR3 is TGTGCCATCAGTGAGTCAGAGCAGGGGGCATGGAACTATGGCTACACCTTC.

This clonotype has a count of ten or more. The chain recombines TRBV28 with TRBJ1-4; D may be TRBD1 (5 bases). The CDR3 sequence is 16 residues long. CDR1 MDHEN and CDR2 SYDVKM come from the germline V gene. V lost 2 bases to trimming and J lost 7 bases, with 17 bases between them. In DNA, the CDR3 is TGTGCCAGCAGTTTAACTCGGGGACGGGGACTTGAAAAACTGTTTTTT. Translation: CASSLTRGRGLEKLFF. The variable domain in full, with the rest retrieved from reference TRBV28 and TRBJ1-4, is DVKVTQSSRYLVKRTGEKVFLECVQDMDHENMFWYRQDPGLGLRLIYFSYDVKMKEKGDIPEGYSVSREKKERFSLILESASTNQTSMYLCASSLTRGRGLEKLFFGSGTQLSVL.

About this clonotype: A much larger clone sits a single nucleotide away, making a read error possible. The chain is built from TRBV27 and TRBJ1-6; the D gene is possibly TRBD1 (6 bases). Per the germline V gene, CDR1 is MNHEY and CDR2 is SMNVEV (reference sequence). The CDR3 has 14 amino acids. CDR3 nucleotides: TGTGCCAGCAGTACCCGGGGGCGGAATTCACCCCTCAACTTT. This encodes CASSTRGRNSPLNF.

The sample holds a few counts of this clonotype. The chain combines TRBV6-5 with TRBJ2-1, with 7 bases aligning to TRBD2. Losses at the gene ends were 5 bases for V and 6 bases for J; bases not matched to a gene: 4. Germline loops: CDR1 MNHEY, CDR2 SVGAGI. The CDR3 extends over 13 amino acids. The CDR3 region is CASSTRLANEQFF. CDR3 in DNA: TGTGCCAGCAGTACCCGACTAGCCAATGAGCAGTTCTTC.

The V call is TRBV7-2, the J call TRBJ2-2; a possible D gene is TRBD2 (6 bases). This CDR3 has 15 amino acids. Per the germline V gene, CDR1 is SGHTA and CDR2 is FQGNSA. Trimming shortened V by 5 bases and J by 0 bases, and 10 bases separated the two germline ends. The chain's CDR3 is CASSRGATNTGELFF. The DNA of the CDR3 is TGTGCCAGCAGCCGCGGGGCCACGAACACCGGGGAGCTGTTTTTT.